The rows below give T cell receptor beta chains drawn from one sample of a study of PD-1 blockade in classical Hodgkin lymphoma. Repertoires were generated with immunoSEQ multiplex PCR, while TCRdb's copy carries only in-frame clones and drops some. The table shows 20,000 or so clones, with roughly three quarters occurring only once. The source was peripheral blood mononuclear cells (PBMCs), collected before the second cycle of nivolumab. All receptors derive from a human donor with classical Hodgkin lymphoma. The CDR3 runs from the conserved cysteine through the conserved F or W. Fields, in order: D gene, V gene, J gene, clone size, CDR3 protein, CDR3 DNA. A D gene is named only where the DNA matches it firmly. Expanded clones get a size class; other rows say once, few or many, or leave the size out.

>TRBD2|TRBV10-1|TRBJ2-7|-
CASSDWLLPGGYEQYF
TGCGCCAGCAGTGATTGGTTGCTACCGGGAGGCTACGAGCAGTACTTC
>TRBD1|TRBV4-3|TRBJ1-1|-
CASSQSLRDRGEPTEAFF
TGCGCCAGCAGCCAATCGCTCCGAGACAGGGGTGAGCCTACTGAAGCTTTCTTT
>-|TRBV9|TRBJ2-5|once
CASSPSPTETQYF
TGTGCCAGCAGCCCCTCCCCCACGGAGACCCAGTACTTC
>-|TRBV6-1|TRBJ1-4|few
CASSVVPGRATNEKLFF
TGTGCCAGCAGTGTAGTTCCGGGCCGCGCAACTAATGAAAAACTGTTTTTT
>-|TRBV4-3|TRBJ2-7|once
CASSQVVAHEQYF
TGCGCCAGCAGCCAAGTCGTCGCCCACGAGCAGTACTTC
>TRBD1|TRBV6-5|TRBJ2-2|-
CASSYGTGFAGELFF
TGTGCCAGCAGTTACGGGACAGGGTTTGCCGGGGAGCTGTTTTTT
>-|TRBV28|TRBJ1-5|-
CASSVRLSNQPQHF
TGTGCCAGCAGCGTCCGCTTGAGCAATCAGCCCCAGCATTTT
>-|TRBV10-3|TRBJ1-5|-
CAISGGENQPQHF
TGTGCCATCAGTGGTGGCGAAAATCAGCCCCAGCATTTT
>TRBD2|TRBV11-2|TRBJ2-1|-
CASSLETSGRNEQFF
TGTGCCAGCAGCTTAGAGACTAGCGGGAGAAATGAGCAGTTCTTC
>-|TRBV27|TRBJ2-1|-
CASSSDRGGSVYNEQFF
TGTGCCAGCAGCTCGGACCGAGGGGGTTCGGTCTACAATGAGCAGTTCTTC
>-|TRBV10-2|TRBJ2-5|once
CASSEPGRETQYF
TGCGCCAGCAGTGAGCCAGGGAGGGAGACCCAGTACTTC
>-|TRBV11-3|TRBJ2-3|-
CASSLDSTDTQYF
TGTGCCAGCAGTCTCGACAGCACAGATACGCAGTATTTT
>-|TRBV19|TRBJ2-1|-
CASSIGQGDNEQFF
TGTGCCAGTAGTATCGGGCAGGGCGACAATGAGCAGTTCTTC
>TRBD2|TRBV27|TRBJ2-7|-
CASSTSGRYEQYF
TGTGCCAGCAGTACTAGCGGGAGGTACGAGCAGTACTTC
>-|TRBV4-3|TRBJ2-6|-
CASGPGVDSGANVLTF
TGCGCCAGCGGGCCAGGGGTTGACTCTGGGGCCAACGTCCTGACTTTC
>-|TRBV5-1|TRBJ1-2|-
CASSRRGAEGYTF
TGCGCCAGCAGCCGGAGGGGGGCTGAAGGCTACACCTTC
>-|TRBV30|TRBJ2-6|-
CAWSGAGANVLTF
TGTGCCTGGAGTGGGGCTGGGGCCAACGTCCTGACTTTC
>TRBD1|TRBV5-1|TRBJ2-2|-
CASSLTSGTGGATGELFF
TGCGCCAGCAGCTTGACCTCCGGGACAGGGGGTGCGACCGGGGAGCTGTTTTTT
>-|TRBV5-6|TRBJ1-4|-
CASSLDSRVEKLFF
TGTGCCAGCAGCTTGGATAGTAGGGTTGAAAAACTGTTTTTT
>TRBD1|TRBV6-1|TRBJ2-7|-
CASSEPGQASYEQYF
TGTGCCAGCAGTGAGCCGGGACAGGCTAGCTACGAGCAGTACTTC
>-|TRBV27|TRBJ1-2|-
CASRRGGTNYGYTF
TGTGCCAGCAGGAGAGGGGGGACTAACTATGGCTACACCTTC
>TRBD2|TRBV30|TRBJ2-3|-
CAWSVGAGGTDTQYF
TGTGCCTGGAGTGTTGGAGCGGGGGGGACAGATACGCAGTATTTT
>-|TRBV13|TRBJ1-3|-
CASSSPGLWDTIYF
TGTGCCAGCAGCTCCCCGGGACTATGGGACACCATATATTTT
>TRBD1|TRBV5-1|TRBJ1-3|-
CASSLQGTGGRNTIYF
TGCGCCAGCAGCTTACAGGGGACAGGGGGACGAAACACCATATATTTT
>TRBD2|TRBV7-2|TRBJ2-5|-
CASSLDGLAGVQETQYF
TGTGCCAGCAGCTTAGATGGACTAGCGGGAGTACAAGAGACCCAGTACTTC
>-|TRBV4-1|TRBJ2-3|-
CASSQGQIPDTQYF
TGCGCCAGCAGCCAAGGACAGATACCAGATACGCAGTATTTT
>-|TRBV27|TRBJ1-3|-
CASSLSGSHSGNTIYF
TGTGCCAGCAGTTTATCTGGCAGCCACTCTGGAAACACCATATATTTT
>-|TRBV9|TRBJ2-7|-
CASSVVPRTKEQYF
TGTGCCAGCAGCGTAGTTCCCCGAACTAAGGAGCAGTACTTC
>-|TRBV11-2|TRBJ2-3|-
CASSLGRGSSSTDTQYF
TGTGCCAGCAGCTTAGGTCGTGGCAGTTCTAGCACAGATACGCAGTATTTT
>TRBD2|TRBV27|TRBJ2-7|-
CASSWTSGILYEQYF
TGTGCCAGCAGTTGGACTAGCGGGATACTTTACGAGCAGTACTTC
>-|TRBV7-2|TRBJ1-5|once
CASSLGGLALNQPQHF
TGTGCCAGCAGCTTAGGAGGGTTGGCCCTCAATCAGCCCCAGCATTTT
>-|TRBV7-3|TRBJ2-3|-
CASSLTSADTQYF
TGTGCCAGCAGCTTAACGAGTGCAGATACGCAGTATTTT
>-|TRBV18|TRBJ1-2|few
CASSPPEGRYTF
TGTGCCAGCTCACCCCCGGAGGGAAGATACACCTTC
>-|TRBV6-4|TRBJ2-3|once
CASRDSSTDTQYF
TGTGCCAGCAGGGACTCGAGCACAGATACGCAGTATTTT
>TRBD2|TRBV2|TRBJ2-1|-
CASSQGTSGGLYNEQFF
TGTGCCAGCAGTCAGGGGACTAGCGGGGGATTATACAATGAGCAGTTCTTC